This T cell receptor (beta chain) was captured in a study of blood T cell repertoires in COVID-19. Looking at the study overall: Italy, Spain and the United States were the sources of the convalescent and acute COVID-19 samples. From T cells, B-cell-depleted T cells, or PBMCs came the material, which was cDNA or gDNA.

In the original workflow: It was from reference gene primer amplification that nucleated cell counts were estimated. Method: immunoSEQ multiplex PCR; TCRdb's copy keeps in-frame clones and lacks some. V and J calls and clone size are given by that table; D and trimming were obtained from the DNA. The sample has about 310,000 clones; approximately 89% are singletons. CDR3 length: 17 amino acids. The V and J ends lost 4 bases and 1 base, in that order; junction bases with no gene match: 9. Germline V gene sequence: CDR1 KGHDR, CDR2 SFDVKD. Sequencing used peripheral blood. The rearrangement links TRBV24-1 to TRBJ2-3, with 8 bases fitting TRBD1. This clonotype was obtained from a woman in her fifties or sixties who had recovered from COVID-19. CDR3 nucleotides: TGTGCCACCAGTGACGGGGACAGGATAAGCGGCACAGATACGCAGTATTTT. Residues: CATSDGDRISGTDTQYF.